The 23 T cell receptor beta chains reported below all come from one sample, sequenced in a study of T cells in Graves' hyperthyroidism and ophthalmopathy. Amplification targeted TCR beta CDR3 regions from RNA transcripts. Initially, a first-round RT-PCR of the TCR CDR3 employed the HTBI primer set. Using its own MiXCR run on the multiplex PCR reads, TCRdb lists one record per CDR3 protein. In the table there are about 600,000 distinct CDR3 sequences, about a sixth of which are singletons. The source material was blood. All receptors come from a middle-aged woman with Graves' ophthalmopathy.

This clonotype was picked up many times. V gene TRBV5-1 combines with J gene TRBJ2-3, with D perhaps TRBD1 or TRBD2 (5 bases each). Between the trimmed V and J ends, which lost 0 bases and 3 bases, there was a span of 14 bases. CDR3 size: 16 residues. The germline V gene encodes CDR1 SGHRS and CDR2 YFSETQ. The CDR3 spells CASSLATGTVTDTQYF. Written as DNA, the CDR3 is TGCGCCAGCAGCTTGGCTACCGGGACCGTGACAGATACGCAGTATTTT. Full variable domain (outside the CDR3, taken from reference TRBV5-1 and TRBJ2-3): KAGVTQTPRYLIKTRGQQVTLSCSPISGHRSVSWYQQTPGQGLQFLFEYFSETQRNKGNFPGRFSGRQFSNSRSEMNVSTLELGDSALYLCASSLATGTVTDTQYFGPGTRLTVL.

This clonotype was found many times. The V and J genes are TRBV18 and TRBJ1-1, with no clear D. From germline, CDR1 is KGHSH and CDR2 LQKENI. This CDR3 contains 13 residues. V gave up 8 bases and J gave up 1 base, with 11 bases separating them. The chain's CDR3 is CASAGGRNTEAFF. CDR3 DNA: TGTGCCAGCGCGGGAGGGCGGAACACTGAAGCTTTCTTT. Variable domain in full (rest from reference TRBV18 and TRBJ1-1): NAGVMQNPRHLVRRRGQEARLRCSPMKGHSHVYWYRQLPEEGLKFMVYLQKENIIDESGMPKERFSAEFPKEGPSILRIQQVVRGDSAAYFCASAGGRNTEAFFGQGTRLTVV.

About this clonotype: The junction and the germline gene differ at one end; a read error may be behind it. The chain combines TRBV27 with TRBJ2-7; 8 nucleotides line up with TRBD2. Germline CDR1 reads MNHEY; CDR2 reads SMNVEV (reference sequence). The length of the CDR3 is 15 residues. The CDR3 nucleotides are TGTGCCAGCTCGGTGGCTAGCGGGCAGTTCTACGAGCAGTGCTTC. Translated, it gives CASSVASGQFYEQCF.

In the case of this clonotype: A read error is possible here, since a much larger clone lies one base away. The rearrangement joins TRBV12-3 or TRBV12-4 to TRBJ2-7; D uncertain. The CDR3 length is 13 residues. The chain's CDR3 is CASSLGSSYEQCF. Written as DNA, the CDR3 is TGTGCCAGCAGTTTAGGTTCCTCCTACGAGCAGTGCTTC.

This clonotype was found a few times. The chain carries TRBV2 and TRBJ2-7; TRBD2 is a possible D gene (7 bases). The CDR3 extends over 14 amino acids. V lost 8 bases to trimming and J lost 6 bases, with 20 bases between them. From germline, CDR1 is SNHLY and CDR2 FYNNEI. CDR3 loop: CASVWGGAQSEQYF. The CDR3, as DNA: TGTGCCAGCGTTTGGGGGGGGGCGCAAAGCGAGCAGTACTTC.

The V gene is TRBV11-2, the J gene TRBJ2-5; TRBD1 might be the D (6 bases). The CDR3 has 14 residues. The V and J ends lost 5 bases and 5 bases respectively, with 15 bases between them. Germline loops: CDR1 SGHAT, CDR2 FQNNGV. The CDR3 reads CASSTYGTTETQYF. DNA of the CDR3: TGTGCCAGCAGCACCTACGGGACAACTGAGACCCAGTACTTC.

This clonotype was counted many times. The chain combines TRBV15 with TRBJ1-1, with unresolved D. The V and J ends lost 3 bases and 1 base respectively, with 12 bases between them. This CDR3 comprises 15 residues. CDR1 and CDR2 (germline): LNHNV, YYDKDF (reference sequence). In DNA, the CDR3 is TGTGCCACCAGCAGCGGGGAATTATGGAACACTGAAGCTTTCTTT. Protein product: CATSSGELWNTEAFF. Supplemented by reference TRBV15 and TRBJ1-1, the full variable domain reads DAMVIQNPRYQVTQFGKPVTLSCSQTLNHNVMYWYQQKSSQAPKLLFHYYDKDFNNEADTPDNFQSRRPNTSFCFLDIRSPGLGDTAMYLCATSSGELWNTEAFFGQGTRLTVV.

The chain employs TRBV10-3 and TRBJ1-1, with D possibly matching TRBD1 (5 bases). Germline values: CDR1 ENHRY, CDR2 SYGVKD. The CDR3 is 15 residues long. Trimming removed 4 bases at V and 3 bases at J, with 15 bases between. The DNA for the CDR3 is TGTGCCATCAGTGGTCAGCAGGGCGGGTACACTGAAGCTTTCTTT. Protein sequence: CAISGQQGGYTEAFF.

This clonotype was found many times. This chain uses TRBV7-8 with TRBJ2-7; perhaps TRBD1 as D (6 bases). The V end lost 3 bases, the J end lost 5 bases, and 14 bases lay between the germline ends. The CDR3 loop spans 14 amino acids. CDR1 and CDR2 (germline): SGHVS, FQNEAQ. CDR3 region: CASSFGQGTNEQYF. DNA of the CDR3: TGTGCCAGCAGCTTTGGCCAGGGGACGAACGAGCAGTACTTC.

This clonotype has at least ten counts. The chain recombines TRBV7-2 with TRBJ1-2; TRBD1 agrees at 10 bases. V lost 4 bases and J lost 7; bases outside the gene matches: 9. Germline values: CDR1 SGHTA, CDR2 FQGNSA. The CDR3 extends over 15 amino acids. Here the CDR3 DNA reads TGTGCCAGCAGCTCCGACAGGGGGCGTTTTGGTGGCTACACCTTC. It specifies CASSSDRGRFGGYTF.

This clonotype came up many times. The chain joins TRBV3-1 to TRBJ1-1; TRBD1 matches 8 bases. The CDR3 is 17 amino acids. Trimming removed 11 bases from V and 4 bases from J; junction bases left unmatched: 21. In germline, CDR1 is LGHDT, CDR2 YNNKEL (reference sequence). The CDR3 loop reads CAAGGDGQGNWGTEAFF. In DNA form, the CDR3 reads TGTGCCGCAGGTGGTGACGGACAGGGAAATTGGGGCACTGAAGCTTTCTTT.

This clonotype was recorded many times. V gene TRBV28 combines with J gene TRBJ2-4; TRBD2 matches at 14 bases. Losses at the gene ends were 5 bases for V and 9 bases for J; bases not matched to a gene: 9. Germline V gives CDR1 MDHEN, CDR2 SYDVKM. This CDR3 contains 16 residues. CDR3 nucleotides: TGTGCCAGCAGTCTACCGACTAGCGGGAGGGAGGGCATTCAGTACTTC. Protein sequence: CASSLPTSGREGIQYF.

This rearrangement joins TRBV6-1 to TRBJ2-1; TRBD1 agrees at 8 bases. This CDR3 comprises 13 residues. The V gene's germline CDR1 is MNHNS and CDR2 SASEGT. Trimming cost V 9 bases and J 5 bases; bases outside gene matches: 6. CDR3 DNA sequence: TGTGCCAGTAGAAAGGACAGGGACAATGAGCAGTTCTTC. This codes for CASRKDRDNEQFF.

The chain is built from TRBV28 and TRBJ1-5; a weak D match, TRBD1 (6 bases). From germline, CDR1 is MDHEN and CDR2 SYDVKM. The germline V and J ends were trimmed by 7 bases and 3 bases, with 16 bases remaining between them. The CDR3 consists of 15 residues. CDR3 amino acids: CASIKGGTPNQPQHF. CDR3 in DNA: TGTGCCAGCATAAAAGGGGGGACCCCCAATCAGCCCCAGCATTTT. The whole variable domain, remainder taken from reference TRBV28 and TRBJ1-5, is DVKVTQSSRYLVKRTGEKVFLECVQDMDHENMFWYRQDPGLGLRLIYFSYDVKMKEKGDIPEGYSVSREKKERFSLILESASTNQTSMYLCASIKGGTPNQPQHFGDGTRLSIL.

This clonotype was picked up many times. The V call is TRBV29-1, the J call TRBJ2-3; 11 bases are shared with TRBD2. The CDR3 has 16 residues. Germline-derived CDR1 and CDR2 are SQVTM and ANQGSEA. Trimming at V came to 4 bases and at J to 4 bases, leaving 10 bases not matched to a gene. CDR3 DNA sequence: TGCAGCGTTGGAGGGGTACTAGCGGGAGTGGCAGATACGCAGTATTTT. Its protein product is CSVGGVLAGVADTQYF.

This clonotype came up many times. The chain recombines TRBV12-3 or TRBV12-4 with TRBJ2-5, with 8 bases lining up with TRBD2. Trimming cost V 3 bases and J 6 bases; bases outside gene matches: 9. This CDR3 comprises 15 residues. CDR3 residues: CASSLSGGGRKTQYF. Here the CDR3 DNA reads TGTGCCAGCAGTTTGAGCGGGGGTGGACGAAAGACCCAGTACTTC.

This clonotype was counted at least ten times. The genes are TRBV28 and TRBJ1-5, with 9 bases identical to TRBD1. Germline values: CDR1 MDHEN, CDR2 SYDVKM. V trimming: 3 bases; J trimming: 4 bases; junction bases outside the gene matches: 4. This CDR3 spans 15 amino acids. The CDR3 region has the DNA TGTGCCAGCAGTTTGGGGACAGGGATAAATCAGCCCCAGCATTTT. Translation gives CASSLGTGINQPQHF.

Comment on this clonotype: A much larger clone is a single base away; this may be a read error. The V gene is TRBV28, the J gene TRBJ2-7, with D possibly being TRBD2 (5 bases). Germline V gene sequence: CDR1 MDHEN, CDR2 SYDVKM. CDR3 length: 13 amino acids. The germline V and J ends were trimmed by 9 bases and 1 base, with 13 bases remaining between them. The CDR3 bases are TGTGCCAGTAAACGGGGTTGGTCCTACGAGCAGTACTTC. This codes for CASKRGWSYEQYF.

The chain couples TRBV19 to TRBJ2-3; perhaps TRBD2 as D (6 bases). Trimming left V 6 bases short and J 5 bases short, with 18 bases between. Germline values: CDR1 LNHDA, CDR2 SQIVND (reference sequence). The CDR3 is 15 amino acids. The CDR3 here is CASSPRAGQRDTQYF. In nucleotides, the CDR3 is TGTGCCAGTAGCCCTCGAGCGGGTCAGCGAGATACGCAGTATTTT. The variable domain in full, with the rest retrieved from reference TRBV19 and TRBJ2-3, is DGGITQSPKYLFRKEGQNVTLSCEQNLNHDAMYWYRQDPGQGLRLIYYSQIVNDFQKGDIAEGYSVSREKKESFPLTVTSAQKNPTAFYLCASSPRAGQRDTQYFGPGTRLTVL.

This clonotype has at least ten counts. The gene calls are TRBV11-2 and TRBJ2-7; a possible D gene is TRBD2 (5 bases). The V and J ends lost 3 bases and 7 bases respectively, with 16 bases between them. This CDR3 is 14 amino acids long. Per the germline V gene, CDR1 is SGHAT and CDR2 is FQNNGV. The CDR3 here is CASSFRASGGEQYF. The CDR3 DNA sequence: TGTGCCAGCAGCTTCCGGGCCAGCGGCGGGGAGCAGTACTTC.

This clonotype came up many times. The CDR3: CASSRRTGEKQETQYF. In nucleotides, the CDR3 is TGTGCCAGCAGTCGACGGACAGGGGAGAAACAAGAGACCCAGTACTTC. The gene calls are TRBV12-3 or TRBV12-4 and TRBJ2-5; TRBD1 matches at 9 bases. The CDR3 loop spans 16 amino acids. Trimming took 5 bases from V and 2 from J; bases not matched to a gene: 9.

A remark on this clonotype: This may be a read error: a much more frequent sequence differs by one nucleotide. The CDR3 nucleotides read TGTGCCAGCAGCGCGCTAGCGTTGAGCTCCTACAATGAGCAGTTCTTC. Protein sequence: CASSALALSSYNEQFF. The rearrangement links TRBV5-5 to TRBJ2-1; a weak D match, TRBD2 (6 bases). Between the trimmed V and J ends, which lost 4 bases and 0 bases, there was a span of 14 bases. Looked up from germline, CDR1 is SGHKS and CDR2 is YYEKEE (reference sequence). The CDR3 is made up of 16 amino acids.

This chain connects TRBV7-9 to TRBJ2-2, with D perhaps matching TRBD1 or TRBD2 (6 bases each). CDR1 is SEHNR and CDR2 is FQNEAQ in the germline V gene (reference sequence). Trimming removed 4 bases at V and 2 bases at J, with 20 bases between. The CDR3 runs to 18 residues. CDR3 coding DNA: TGTGCCAGCAGCTCCCCCCAGGGGTCGGGAGTTAACACCGGGGAGCTGTTTTTT. It translates to CASSSPQGSGVNTGELFF.